Below are 25 T cell receptor beta chains sequenced from a single sample in a study of shared clonotypes between healthy human individuals. Clones were read by immunoSEQ multiplex PCR, and TCRdb kept only the in-frame ones, dropping some. The sample shows roughly 2,500,000 clones, more than 85% of them seen only once. The sequencing sample was made of naive CD4+ T cells from PBMCs. Sample subset: CD45RA+ positively selected. The receptors stem from a young man in good health. Some clones in this sample may be carry-over from other donors' samples.

The chain recombines TRBV18 with TRBJ1-3; the D gene is possibly TRBD1 (5 bases). The germline V and J ends were trimmed by 3 bases and 2 bases, with 17 bases remaining between them. The germline V gene encodes CDR1 KGHSH and CDR2 LQKENI. CDR3 length: 17 residues. CDR3 nucleotides: TGTGCCAGCTCACCGCTTTTTGGGGGGACGACTGGAAACACCATATATTTT. It yields the protein CASSPLFGGTTGNTIYF.

Turning to this clone: Other nucleotide sequences in the sample specify the same CDR3. This rearrangement joins TRBV11-2 to TRBJ2-7; TRBD1 aligns across 7 bases. Germline V gene sequence: CDR1 SGHAT, CDR2 FQNNGV. The V gene end was trimmed by 5 bases and the J gene end by 4 bases; junction bases not matched to a gene: 2. This CDR3 is 12 amino acids long. The CDR3 DNA sequence: TGTGCCAGCAGCCGACAGGGTTACGAGCAGTACTTC. Protein product: CASSRQGYEQYF.

The chain employs TRBV2 and TRBJ1-2; 9 nucleotides match TRBD1. V dropped 6 bases and J dropped 5; count of bases not matched to a gene: 10. CDR1 is SNHLY, CDR2 FYNNEI, per germline. The CDR3 extends over 15 amino acids. DNA for the CDR3: TGTGCCAGCAGCCCTAGTCCCGGGACAGGGTATGGCTACACCTTC. Translating gives CASSPSPGTGYGYTF.

The chain links TRBV7-6 to TRBJ2-3, with TRBD1 as a possible D gene (5 bases). The CDR3 sequence is 15 residues long. Trimming took off 2 bases at V and 2 bases at J, with 11 bases between the two ends. Germline lookup yields CDR1 SGHVS and CDR2 FNYEAQ. CDR3 protein: CASSLIQGVTDTQYF. For the CDR3, the DNA is TGTGCCAGCAGCTTAATCCAAGGGGTCACAGATACGCAGTATTTT.

The chain combines TRBV18 with TRBJ1-6, with D possibly matching TRBD1 (5 bases). Trimming took 0 bases from V and 6 from J, leaving 9 bases between them. Germline CDR1 KGHSH, CDR2 LQKENI. This CDR3 region has 15 residues. The CDR3 protein is CASSPPGRVNSPLHF. CDR3 bases: TGTGCCAGCTCACCACCGGGACGGGTTAATTCACCCCTCCACTTT.

The V and J genes are TRBV6-5 and TRBJ2-1; D perhaps matches TRBD2 (6 bases). CDR3 length: 14 amino acids. From germline, CDR1 is MNHEY and CDR2 SVGAGI. V lost 5 bases, J lost 2 bases, and 10 bases lay in between. The CDR3 nucleotides read TGTGCCAGCAGTGTTAGCGGCACCTACAATGAGCAGTTCTTC. Translation gives CASSVSGTYNEQFF.

The J gene is TRBJ2-5, the V gene TRBV19; D perhaps matches TRBD2 (6 bases). The CDR3 runs to 13 residues. CDR1 is LNHDA and CDR2 is SQIVND in the germline V gene (reference sequence). V was pared by 5 bases and J by 2 bases, with 9 bases between. The CDR3 region is CASSRGFQETQYF. CDR3 nucleotide sequence: TGTGCCAGTAGTCGGGGGTTTCAAGAGACCCAGTACTTC.

The chain employs TRBV13 and TRBJ1-2, with a weak D call TRBD1 (5 bases). Per the germline V gene, CDR1 is PRHDT and CDR2 is FYEKMQ (reference sequence). V lost 5 bases and J lost 4, with 11 bases in between. The CDR3 is 13 residues long. The CDR3 nucleotides are TGTGCCAGCAGCGTCCAGGGTGTCTATGGCTACACCTTC. This encodes CASSVQGVYGYTF. The full variable domain, rest sourced from reference TRBV13 and TRBJ1-2, is AAGVIQSPRHLIKEKRETATLKCYPIPRHDTVYWYQQGPGQDPQFLISFYEKMQSDKGSIPDRFSAQQFSDYHSELNMSSLELGDSALYFCASSVQGVYGYTFGSGTRLTVV.

The chain links TRBV7-2 to TRBJ2-7; tentatively, D is TRBD2 (7 bases). The CDR3 has 14 residues. Germline V gene sequence: CDR1 SGHTA, CDR2 FQGNSA. V was trimmed by 4 bases and J by 4 bases, leaving 14 bases between them. CDR3 DNA sequence: TGTGCCAGCAGCTCTGATGCGGGGGCGTACGAGCAGTACTTC. Translation gives CASSSDAGAYEQYF.

The chain combines TRBV6-1 with TRBJ1-4, with D possibly being TRBD1 (6 bases). V dropped 5 bases and J dropped 8 bases, with 18 bases sitting between them. CDR3 length equals 15 residues. Germline V gives CDR1 MNHNS, CDR2 SASEGT. This CDR3 reads CASSHPPDSREKLFF. The CDR3 region has the DNA TGTGCCAGCAGTCATCCCCCGGACAGTCGCGAAAAACTGTTTTTT.

This chain joins TRBV7-3 and TRBJ2-1; D is undetermined. V lost 2 bases to trimming and J lost 7 bases, with 9 bases between them. The CDR3 contains 13 residues. Germline CDR1 and CDR2: SGHTA and FQGTGA. CDR3 residues: CASSLRPANEQFF. CDR3 nucleotides: TGTGCCAGCAGCTTACGCCCGGCAAATGAGCAGTTCTTC.

This sequence joins TRBV7-2 and TRBJ1-2; 12 bases align to TRBD1. Germline assignment: CDR1 SGHTA and CDR2 FQGNSA. The CDR3 totals 15 residues. V gave up 3 bases and J gave up 7 bases; unmatched junction bases: 6. DNA of the CDR3: TGTGCCAGCAGCTTTCCGGGACAGGGGGCGTTTGGCTACACCTTC. It specifies CASSFPGQGAFGYTF.

The rearrangement uses TRBV4-1 and TRBJ1-1; 7 nucleotides line up with TRBD1. With V trimmed by 1 base and J by 0 bases, 8 bases remained unmatched. Germline V gene data show CDR1 as MGHRA and CDR2 as YSYEKL. The CDR3 runs 17 residues. CDR3 nucleotide sequence: TGCGCCAGCAGCCAAGGTTCGAGGGGGCAGGTGAACACTGAAGCTTTCTTT. Amino acids: CASSQGSRGQVNTEAFF.

The chain combines TRBV6-5 with TRBJ2-3, with D maybe TRBD2 (5 bases). The CDR3 spans 13 residues. Germline V lookup: CDR1 MNHEY, CDR2 SVGAGI. V lost 7 bases to trimming and J lost 0 bases, with 8 bases between them. This chain's CDR3 is CASNRRSTDTQYF. The CDR3 DNA reads as TGTGCCAGCAATCGGAGGAGCACAGATACGCAGTATTTT.

This rearrangement joins TRBV7-2 to TRBJ2-2; D could derive from TRBD1 or TRBD2 (5 bases each). CDR1 is SGHTA and CDR2 is FQGNSA in the germline V gene. CDR3 size: 19 residues. V lost 2 bases to trimming and J lost 0 bases, with 19 bases between them. In DNA, the CDR3 is TGTGCCAGCAGCTTAAGGTCTTTGTCCTGGGACGCGAACACCGGGGAGCTGTTTTTT. Amino acid sequence: CASSLRSLSWDANTGELFF.

The chain has TRBV7-3 and TRBJ1-2; D might be TRBD1 (5 bases). Germline V gene lookup returns CDR1 SGHTA and CDR2 FQGTGA. CDR3 size: 14 residues. V lost 0 bases and J 4 bases, leaving 9 bases between the germline ends. The CDR3 protein is CASSLTGVPYGYTF. The CDR3 nucleotides read TGTGCCAGCAGCTTAACAGGGGTCCCCTATGGCTACACCTTC.

This chain joins TRBV12-5 and TRBJ1-1; 7 bases match TRBD1. V trimming: 5 bases; J trimming: 2 bases; junction bases outside the gene matches: 8. Germline V gives CDR1 LGHNT, CDR2 FRNRAP. The CDR3 is made up of 15 amino acids. The CDR3 DNA reads TGTGCTAGTGGTACCCTGAACAGGGGAAACACTGAAGCTTTCTTT. This codes for CASGTLNRGNTEAFF.

The rearrangement links TRBV30 to TRBJ1-4; unclear D gene. This CDR3 is 11 amino acids long. Germline assignment: CDR1 GTSNPN and CDR2 SVGIG (reference sequence). V lost 0 bases and J lost 8, with 4 bases in between. The CDR3 DNA reads as TGTGCCTGGAGTGTACAAGAAAAACTGTTTTTT. This encodes CAWSVQEKLFF.

V and J are TRBV28 and TRBJ2-2; no firm D call. The germline V gene has CDR1 MDHEN and CDR2 SYDVKM. The V gene lost 1 base and the J gene lost 6 bases, with 6 bases spanning the gap. The CDR3 extends over 13 amino acids. In DNA form, the CDR3 reads TGTGCCAGCAGTTTATCCGTACCCGGGGAGCTGTTTTTT. As protein: CASSLSVPGELFF.

V and J are TRBV5-1 and TRBJ2-7, with no clear D. The germline V gene has CDR1 SGHRS and CDR2 YFSETQ. The CDR3 consists of 13 residues. V gave up 1 base and J gave up 5 bases, with 10 bases separating them. CDR3 DNA sequence: TGCGCCAGCAGCTTGAACGGGCTGGACGAGCAGTACTTC. Protein product: CASSLNGLDEQYF.

V usage is TRBV7-3 and J usage is TRBJ2-3, with TRBD2 matching over 8 bases. Germline assignment: CDR1 SGHTA and CDR2 FQGTGA. The CDR3 has 16 residues. V was pared by 2 bases and J by 0 bases, with 4 bases of the junction left unmatched. CDR3 nucleotide sequence: TGTGCCAGCAGCTTACGGTCTAGCGGGAGCACAGATACGCAGTATTTT. Protein sequence: CASSLRSSGSTDTQYF.

The rearrangement links TRBV6-6 to TRBJ1-1; no firm D call. Germline values: CDR1 MNHNY, CDR2 SVGAGI (reference sequence). V was cut by 0 bases and J by 1 base, with 9 bases left in between. CDR3 length: 15 amino acids. The CDR3 spells CASSYSGSANTEAFF. The CDR3 coding sequence is TGTGCCAGCAGTTACTCGGGCAGCGCGAACACTGAAGCTTTCTTT.

This chain joins TRBV5-1 and TRBJ2-7; 8 bases agree with TRBD2. Germline V lookup: CDR1 SGHRS, CDR2 YFSETQ. The CDR3 is made up of 15 amino acids. V gave up 0 bases and J gave up 6 bases; unmatched junction bases: 8. The CDR3 DNA reads as TGCGCCAGCAGCTTGGCGGGACTAGAAGTCTCCGAGCAGTACTTC. Its protein is CASSLAGLEVSEQYF.

The chain recombines TRBV5-5 with TRBJ1-2, with TRBD1 matching 9 bases. In germline, CDR1 is SGHKS, CDR2 YYEKEE (reference sequence). This CDR3 has 14 amino acids. The ends lost 4 bases at V and 5 bases at J; junction bases unmatched: 6. In nucleotides, the CDR3 is TGTGCCAGCAGCCCGGACAGGGGTAGTTATGGCTACACCTTC. The encoded protein is CASSPDRGSYGYTF.

The genes are TRBV28 and TRBJ2-7; the match to TRBD1 covers 7 bases. The V segment lost 6 bases and the J segment 4 bases; nucleotides outside the gene matches: 15. Germline V gives CDR1 MDHEN, CDR2 SYDVKM. The CDR3 runs 16 residues. CDR3 loop: CASRPGQKGRYYEQYF. The DNA of the CDR3 is TGTGCCAGCAGACCGGGACAGAAGGGGCGGTATTACGAGCAGTACTTC.